The next 25 T cell receptor beta chains were all read from a single sample in a study of blood T cell repertoires in COVID-19 (dated by TCRdb to 2018 to 2021). Libraries were made using the immunoSEQ multiplex PCR assay. Entries here come from immuneACCESS through TCRdb and include only in-frame sequences with V and J called. Some clones fail to appear in such tables; in the studies checked, an unresolved V gene covers under half of the shortfall, and the cause of the remainder is unknown. In all, the sample holds some 190,000 clones, and about four fifths of those were seen once. In total, the top ten clones hold less than 3.5% of the sample. Sequencing was carried out using PBMCs or T cells enriched from blood (not recorded which). The source of these receptors is a woman aged 30 to 39 who had been exposed to COVID-19.

The chain uses TRBV7-9 and TRBJ2-2, with D perhaps matching TRBD2 (5 bases). CDR3 length equals 17 residues. Germline V gives CDR1 SEHNR, CDR2 FQNEAQ (reference sequence). V dropped 6 bases and J dropped 2 bases, with 19 bases sitting between them. CDR3 amino acids: CASSLVPDSINTGELFF. The CDR3 DNA reads TGTGCCAGCAGTCTTGTACCGGACTCTATTAACACCGGGGAGCTGTTTTTT.

J is TRBJ2-7 and V is TRBV7-3; 8 positions match TRBD1. The J segment lost 2 bases and the V segment lost 5 bases, leaving 8 bases of the junction unmatched. The length of the CDR3 is 15 residues. The germline V gene encodes CDR1 SGHTA and CDR2 FQGTGA. The CDR3, as DNA: TGTGCCAGCAGCACAGGACAGGGACCCACCTACGAGCAGTACTTC. It yields the protein CASSTGQGPTYEQYF.

This clone was observed a handful of times. The gene calls are TRBV6-5 and TRBJ2-7, with TRBD2 matching over 12 bases. V shed 6 bases and J 4 bases; nucleotides not matched to a gene: 4. There are 14 residues in the CDR3. The germline gives CDR1 MNHEY, CDR2 SVGAGI. CDR3 residues: CASSRTSGAYEQYF. CDR3 coding DNA: TGTGCCAGCAGCCGGACTAGCGGGGCATACGAGCAGTACTTC.

The chain is built from TRBV7-9 and TRBJ1-1; possibly TRBD1 for D (5 bases). The CDR3 loop spans 16 amino acids. V lost 4 bases, J lost 3 bases, and 18 bases lay in between. The germline V gene encodes CDR1 SEHNR and CDR2 FQNEAQ (reference sequence). CDR3 coding DNA: TGTGCCAGCAGCTCTCAGGTCGGGACGGGGGACACTGAAGCTTTCTTT. This encodes CASSSQVGTGDTEAFF.

The J gene is TRBJ2-7, the V gene TRBV6-2 or TRBV6-3, with a weak D call TRBD2 (5 bases). CDR3 length equals 15 residues. The germline V gene has CDR1 MNHEY and CDR2 SVGEGT. Between the trimmed V and J ends, which lost 5 bases and 3 bases, there was a span of 17 bases. For the CDR3, the DNA is TGTGCCAGCAGTAGGGAGCTAATCTTCAGCTACGAGCAGTACTTC. It encodes CASSRELIFSYEQYF.

The V and J genes are TRBV2 and TRBJ2-1, with TRBD2 identical over 13 bases. This CDR3 contains 15 residues. Unmatched junction bases numbered 5, after V lost 4 bases and J lost 8 bases. Germline lookup yields CDR1 SNHLY and CDR2 FYNNEI. The CDR3 loop is CASSGGTSGVDEQFF. CDR3 in DNA: TGTGCCAGCAGTGGGGGGACTAGCGGGGTGGATGAGCAGTTCTTC. Combining the CDR3 with reference TRBV2 and TRBJ2-1 gives the whole variable domain EPEVTQTPSHQVTQMGQEVILRCVPISNHLYFYWYRQILGQKVEFLVSFYNNEISEKSEIFDDQFSVERPDGSNFTLKIRSTKLEDSAMYFCASSGGTSGVDEQFFGPGTRLTVL.

The J gene is TRBJ1-4, the V gene TRBV5-1; D is ambiguous. This CDR3 spans 15 amino acids. Germline V gene lookup returns CDR1 SGHRS and CDR2 YFSETQ. Deletions cut 1 base from V and 3 bases from J, with 10 bases between. CDR3 region: CASSLYGDSNEKLFF. Here the CDR3 DNA reads TGCGCCAGCAGCTTGTACGGAGACTCTAATGAAAAACTGTTTTTT.

The V gene is TRBV4-3, the J gene TRBJ2-2; 11 positions agree with TRBD2. The CDR3 runs to 17 residues. V shed 2 bases and J 4 bases; nucleotides not matched to a gene: 6. CDR1 and CDR2 from the germline V gene are LGHNA and YSLEER. The CDR3 spells CASSQPFSGGATGELFF. In nucleotides, the CDR3 is TGCGCCAGCAGCCAACCCTTTAGCGGGGGGGCCACCGGGGAGCTGTTTTTT.

The chain is built from TRBV5-1 and TRBJ2-1; TRBD2 agrees at 13 bases. With V trimmed by 4 bases and J by 7 bases, 8 bases remained unmatched. The CDR3 is made up of 16 amino acids. Germline values: CDR1 SGHRS, CDR2 YFSETQ. The CDR3 DNA reads TGCGCCAGCAGCCCGGATACTAGCGGGGGGGGAAATGAGCAGTTCTTC. It is translated as CASSPDTSGGGNEQFF.

J is TRBJ1-5 and V is TRBV9, with a possible D match to TRBD1 (6 bases). Deletions cut 4 bases from V and 0 bases from J, with 11 bases between. Per germline, CDR1 SGDLS and CDR2 YYNGEE. This CDR3 contains 15 residues. The CDR3 loop reads CASSQGSYSNQPQHF. Here the CDR3 DNA reads TGTGCCAGCAGCCAGGGGAGTTATAGCAATCAGCCCCAGCATTTT.

V gene TRBV6-5 combines with J gene TRBJ1-2; TRBD1 matches 7 bases. In germline, CDR1 is MNHEY, CDR2 SVGAGI. The V and J ends lost 7 bases and 8 bases, in that order; junction bases with no gene match: 7. The CDR3 length is 12 residues. The CDR3, as DNA: TGTGCCAGCACCCAGACAGGGAAAGGCTACACCTTC. Its protein product is CASTQTGKGYTF.

V is TRBV6-2 or TRBV6-3 and J is TRBJ2-7; D possibly corresponds to TRBD1 (6 bases). The germline V gene encodes CDR1 MNHEY and CDR2 SVGEGT. The V and J ends lost 6 bases and 3 bases respectively, with 15 bases between them. The CDR3 covers 14 residues. CDR3 in DNA: TGTGCCAGCAGCACCATGGGACAAAACTACGAGCAGTACTTC. Protein sequence: CASSTMGQNYEQYF.

The rearrangement uses TRBV27 and TRBJ2-7; 12 nucleotides line up with TRBD1. J was trimmed by 3 bases and V by 2 bases; bases with no gene match: 5. Germline V gene data show CDR1 as MNHEY and CDR2 as SMNVEV (reference sequence). This CDR3 contains 16 residues. The CDR3 region has the DNA TGTGCCAGCAGTTTAACCGGGACAGGGGGCTTCTACGAGCAGTACTTC. Amino acids: CASSLTGTGGFYEQYF.

The chain employs TRBV30 and TRBJ2-7; TRBD2 aligns across 8 bases. Looked up from germline, CDR1 is GTSNPN and CDR2 is SVGIG (reference sequence). The CDR3 loop spans 16 amino acids. V was clipped by 4 bases and J by 0 bases; unmatched bases: 11. The CDR3 here is CAWTETRGRFSYEQYF. For the CDR3, the DNA is TGTGCCTGGACCGAAACTCGCGGGAGGTTCTCCTACGAGCAGTACTTC.

V and J are TRBV6-5 and TRBJ1-1; possibly TRBD1 for D (5 bases). Trimming took off 2 bases at V and 8 bases at J, with 12 bases between the two ends. The CDR3 extends over 13 amino acids. The V gene's germline CDR1 is MNHEY and CDR2 SVGAGI. The CDR3 coding sequence is TGTGCCAGCAGTTACGGGGCGGGGTACGAAGCTTTCTTT. Its protein is CASSYGAGYEAFF.

The rearrangement joins TRBV19 to TRBJ2-2; 10 nucleotides match TRBD2. Germline V gene lookup returns CDR1 LNHDA and CDR2 SQIVND (reference sequence). J was trimmed by 0 bases and V by 0 bases; bases with no gene match: 1. The CDR3 covers 17 residues. For the CDR3, the DNA is TGTGCCAGTAGTATAGACCTAGCGGGGGCGAACACCGGGGAGCTGTTTTTT. Translated: CASSIDLAGANTGELFF.

V and J are TRBV9 and TRBJ1-3; 7 bases fit TRBD1. Germline V CDR1 and CDR2: SGDLS, YYNGEE. This CDR3 spans 17 amino acids. The junction had 11 bases not matched to a gene; V was cut back by 5 bases and J by 0 bases. This chain's CDR3 is CASRPLSGQDSGNTIYF. In DNA, the CDR3 is TGTGCCAGCAGACCTTTATCCGGACAGGACTCTGGAAACACCATATATTTT.

The V and J genes are TRBV2 and TRBJ2-7; 7 nucleotides line up with TRBD2. Germline CDR1 SNHLY, CDR2 FYNNEI. The CDR3 loop spans 11 amino acids. Unmatched junction bases numbered 2, after V lost 6 bases and J lost 6 bases. CDR3 sequence (DNA): TGTGCCAGCAGAGGGGAGGGCGAGCAGTACTTC. Amino acids: CASRGEGEQYF.

The rearrangement joins TRBV9 to TRBJ2-5, with TRBD2 matching over 11 bases. Germline CDR1 reads SGDLS; CDR2 reads YYNGEE. This CDR3 is 15 amino acids long. The V segment lost 1 base and the J segment 4 bases; nucleotides outside the gene matches: 3. The CDR3 region is CASSVLAGGIETQYF. CDR3 coding DNA: TGTGCCAGCAGCGTACTAGCGGGGGGTATAGAGACCCAGTACTTC.

The V gene is TRBV5-1, the J gene TRBJ2-7, with D tentatively TRBD1 (5 bases). The V end lost 2 bases, the J end lost 5 bases, and 8 bases lay between the germline ends. CDR1 and CDR2 from the germline V gene are SGHRS and YFSETQ. The CDR3 runs to 12 residues. The chain's CDR3 is CASSFQGDEQYF. Written as DNA, the CDR3 is TGCGCCAGCAGCTTCCAAGGGGACGAGCAGTACTTC.

In nucleotides, the CDR3 is TGTGCCAGCAGTCCGCACCGGGACAGGGAACAGCCCCAGCATTTT. It encodes CASSPHRDREQPQHF. The chain has TRBV27 and TRBJ1-5; TRBD1 matches at 9 bases. With V trimmed by 5 bases and J by 7 bases, 9 bases remained unmatched. Germline V gene sequence: CDR1 MNHEY, CDR2 SMNVEV (reference sequence). There are 15 residues in the CDR3.

The CDR3 loop reads CSASRRSADTQYF. The CDR3 nucleotides are TGCAGTGCTAGTCGTCGGTCGGCAGATACGCAGTATTTT. The rearrangement links TRBV20-1 to TRBJ2-3; no reliable D call. In germline, CDR1 is DFQATT, CDR2 SNEGSKA (reference sequence). The CDR3 is made up of 13 amino acids. V dropped 3 bases and J dropped 4 bases, with 11 bases sitting between them.

The gene calls are TRBV3-1 (or the pseudogene TRBV3-2) and TRBJ1-3; 7 nucleotides line up with TRBD1. CDR3 length: 14 amino acids. CDR1 and CDR2 from the germline V gene are LGHDT and YNNKEL (reference sequence). V shed 4 bases and J 6 bases; nucleotides not matched to a gene: 6. For the CDR3, the DNA is TGTGCCAGCAGCCTAAAAACAGGGGCAAACACCATATATTTT. This encodes CASSLKTGANTIYF.

The chain uses TRBV6-6 and TRBJ1-1; 7 bases match TRBD1. The V and J ends lost 8 bases and 2 bases, in that order; junction bases with no gene match: 11. Germline CDR1 and CDR2: MNHNY and SVGAGI (reference sequence). The length of the CDR3 is 15 residues. CDR3 bases: TGTGCCAGCTTCCGGGGTGGAGGGGGCAACACTGAAGCTTTCTTT. It specifies CASFRGGGGNTEAFF.

The chain is built from TRBV7-9 and TRBJ2-7; 7 positions agree with TRBD2. The ends lost 4 bases at V and 3 bases at J; junction bases unmatched: 15. There are 17 residues in the CDR3. Germline values: CDR1 SEHNR, CDR2 FQNEAQ (reference sequence). CDR3 region: CASSSTSSGALIYEQYF. CDR3 nucleotide sequence: TGTGCCAGCAGCTCAACCTCAAGCGGGGCCCTCATCTACGAGCAGTACTTC.